The sequence of this TCR beta chain was determined in a study of blood T cell repertoires in COVID-19. Donors were grouped by their self-reported clinical history. Assay used: immunoSEQ multiplex PCR; TCRdb lists only in-frame clones, some missing. This sample has over 150,000 clones, with about four fifths found just once. J gave up 3 bases and V 4 bases, and 6 bases lay outside the gene matches. The CDR3 is made up of 14 amino acids. Germline V gene sequence: CDR1 SGHRS, CDR2 YFSETQ. This TCR came from a man aged 40-49 years who had recovered from COVID-19. This chain links TRBV5-1 with TRBJ2-7, with 8 bases that match TRBD1. Sequencing was carried out using PBMCs or T cells enriched from blood (not recorded which). CDR3 sequence reads: CASSTGGFVYEQYF. In nucleotides, the CDR3 is TGCGCCAGCAGCACAGGGGGGTTCGTCTACGAGCAGTACTTC.